A single sample gave rise to the 9 T cell receptor beta chains below, sequenced in a study of CD8 T cell repertoires and HIV-1 epitope variants. Their antigen targets remain unknown. Generated by immunoSEQ multiplex PCR, the TCRdb table keeps only in-frame clones and is missing some. The sample lists approximately 5,300 clones, around 63% occurring once. The source material was cultured CD8+ T cells derived from PBMCs. These TCRs come from a male donor with HIV.

There are a few counts of this clone. The chain links TRBV7-9 to TRBJ1-1; 10 nucleotides agree with TRBD1. The CDR3 has 15 amino acids. From germline, CDR1 is SEHNR and CDR2 FQNEAQ (reference sequence). Losses at the gene ends were 5 bases for V and 7 bases for J; bases not matched to a gene: 10. CDR3 amino acids: CASSQSTGGGYEAFF. The CDR3 DNA reads TGTGCCAGCAGCCAATCGACAGGGGGCGGCTATGAAGCTTTCTTT.

The genes are TRBV6-5 and TRBJ2-7, with no clear D. V gave up 1 base and J gave up 6 bases, with 16 bases separating them. This CDR3 has 15 residues. Germline loops: CDR1 MNHEY, CDR2 SVGAGI. Here the CDR3 reads CASSYFLGQPGEQYF. DNA of the CDR3: TGTGCCAGCAGTTACTTCTTAGGCCAACCGGGCGAGCAGTACTTC.

This clone was seen only a few times. The chain carries TRBV10-1 and TRBJ2-7; 7 nucleotides line up with TRBD2. Germline loops: CDR1 WNHNN, CDR2 SYGVQD (reference sequence). The junction had 4 bases not matched to a gene; V was cut back by 4 bases and J by 4 bases. The CDR3 totals 13 residues. For the CDR3, the DNA is TGCGCCAGCAGTGGGGACTATTTTTACGAGCAGTACTTC. Translation gives CASSGDYFYEQYF.

The chain is built from TRBV7-9 and TRBJ2-3, with D possibly TRBD1 on 6 matching bases. CDR3 length: 14 amino acids. The germline gives CDR1 SEHNR, CDR2 FQNEAQ (reference sequence). V dropped 3 bases and J dropped 2 bases, with 9 bases sitting between them. The CDR3 bases are TGTGCCAGCAGCTTCACAGGGAACACAGATACGCAGTATTTT. This encodes CASSFTGNTDTQYF.

This clone was observed a handful of times. This chain links TRBV5-5 with TRBJ1-1, with D tentatively TRBD1 (5 bases). This CDR3 is built from 14 residues. V was pared by 4 bases and J by 0 bases, with 10 bases between. Germline loops: CDR1 SGHKS, CDR2 YYEKEE (reference sequence). As DNA, the CDR3 is TGTGCCAGCAGCCGCGGGACGGTGAACACTGAAGCTTTCTTT. Translating gives CASSRGTVNTEAFF. Combining the CDR3 with reference TRBV5-5 and TRBJ1-1 gives the whole variable domain DAGVTQSPTHLIKTRGQQVTLRCSPISGHKSVSWYQQVLGQGPQFIFQYYEKEERGRGNFPDRFSARQFPNYSSELNVNALLLGDSALYLCASSRGTVNTEAFFGQGTRLTVV.

The chain is built from TRBV7-9 and TRBJ2-7, with D maybe TRBD2 (6 bases). Per germline, CDR1 SEHNR and CDR2 FQNEAQ (reference sequence). The CDR3 covers 13 residues. Deletions cut 5 bases from V and 2 bases from J, with 10 bases between. CDR3 loop: CASSEGRTYEQYF. Written as DNA, the CDR3 is TGTGCCAGCAGCGAGGGGAGGACCTACGAGCAGTACTTC.

This chain connects TRBV7-9 to TRBJ2-7; D possibly uses TRBD1 or TRBD2 (5 bases each). CDR3 length: 14 residues. Trimming shortened V by 5 bases and J by 5 bases, and 16 bases separated the two germline ends. CDR1 SEHNR and CDR2 FQNEAQ come from the germline V gene (reference sequence). The CDR3 loop is CASSPTGGRDEQYF. CDR3 nucleotide sequence: TGTGCCAGCAGCCCTACAGGCGGGCGGGACGAGCAGTACTTC.

The chain recombines TRBV10-3 with TRBJ2-3; either TRBD1 or TRBD2 may supply D (7 bases each). CDR3 size: 14 residues. Germline lookup yields CDR1 ENHRY and CDR2 SYGVKD. Written as DNA, the CDR3 is TGTGCACTTGCGGGGGACAGTGTCACAGATACGCAGTATTTT. This encodes CALAGDSVTDTQYF.

This clone was observed a handful of times. The CDR3 loop reads CASSSGLSDYEQYF. Written as DNA, the CDR3 is TGTGCCAGCAGTTCAGGGCTGTCGGATTACGAGCAGTACTTC. This sequence joins TRBV28 and TRBJ2-7; a possible D gene is TRBD1 (5 bases). Trimming stripped 4 bases from V and 4 bases from J, with 14 bases between. Germline CDR1 and CDR2: MDHEN and SYDVKM. The CDR3 loop spans 14 amino acids.